This entry lists 9 T cell receptor beta chains sequenced from one sample in a study of spatial heterogeneity in lung cancer. The study, taken as a whole, reports: Intratumoral expanded alpha and beta TCR counts were found to track tumor mutation counts.

The time point denotes: sample taken at primary tumor resection. The antigens of these receptors remain unknown. From the 5' RACE reads, TCRdb called clonotypes with MiXCR, one entry per CDR3 protein. The sample includes about 100,000 distinct CDR3 sequences, roughly 4.5% of them seen just once. The sequencing here drew on lung tumor tissue, taken at surgery. These receptors were taken from a male donor with early-stage non-small cell lung cancer.

This clonotype was detected ten times or more. J is TRBJ1-6 and V is TRBV20-1; D ambiguous. This CDR3 is 16 amino acids long. The V end was cut by 0 bases, the J end by 5 bases, with 14 bases between. CDR1 and CDR2 from the germline V gene are DFQATT and SNEGSKA (reference sequence). The DNA of the CDR3 is TGCAGTGCTAGAGATCGGTTGCAGCCCCATAATTCACCCCTCCACTTT. This translates into CSARDRLQPHNSPLHF.

This clonotype was counted at least ten times. The chain combines TRBV5-1 with TRBJ2-7, with 7 bases lining up with TRBD1. Germline lookup yields CDR1 SGHRS and CDR2 YFSETQ. J gave up 0 bases and V 3 bases, and 12 bases lay outside the gene matches. The CDR3 runs to 17 residues. CDR3 sequence: CASSWTGNPLLSYEQYF. As DNA, the CDR3 is TGCGCCAGCAGCTGGACAGGAAACCCATTACTCTCCTACGAGCAGTACTTC.

Notes on this clonotype: With a much larger clone just one base away, this may be a read error. This is likely a read error, given that the CDR3 carries no conserved phenylalanine or tryptophan at its end. V is TRBV28 and J is TRBJ2-7; D uncertain. Trimming stripped 5 bases from V and 2 bases from J, with 7 bases between. The CDR3 runs to 12 residues. Germline V gene data show CDR1 as MDHEN and CDR2 as SYDVKM. CDR3 sequence: CASSLTTYEQYI. The CDR3 DNA reads TGTGCCAGCAGTCTTACCACCTACGAGCAGTACATC.

This clonotype was recorded many times. The J gene is TRBJ1-1, the V gene TRBV20-1; the D is unclear. CDR3 length: 11 amino acids. The germline gives CDR1 DFQATT, CDR2 SNEGSKA (reference sequence). Trimming took 7 bases from V and 5 from J, leaving 11 bases between them. The CDR3 spells CSGDGQTEAFF. CDR3 coding DNA: TGCAGTGGAGACGGCCAGACTGAAGCTTTCTTT.

This clonotype was counted ten times or more. The chain combines TRBV6-1 with TRBJ2-1; a possible D gene is TRBD2 (5 bases). V was pared by 5 bases and J by 7 bases, with 18 bases between. The CDR3 covers 15 residues. Germline CDR1 reads MNHNS; CDR2 reads SASEGT. The CDR3 DNA reads as TGTGCCAGCAGTAACCCCCGGGTAGCGAGGAATGAGCAGTTCTTC. Its translation is CASSNPRVARNEQFF.

This clonotype showed up many times. The chain combines TRBV9 with TRBJ1-4, with D possibly TRBD1 on 5 matching bases. CDR3 length equals 15 residues. Trimming left V 4 bases short and J 4 bases short, with 14 bases between. CDR1 SGDLS and CDR2 YYNGEE come from the germline V gene. CDR3 coding DNA: TGTGCCAGCAGCCCGTACGGGGCCAATAATGAAAAACTGTTTTTT. Translation: CASSPYGANNEKLFF.

This clonotype was counted ten times or more. This chain connects TRBV2 to TRBJ1-1, with D perhaps TRBD1 (6 bases). There are 12 residues in the CDR3. CDR1 and CDR2 (germline): SNHLY, FYNNEI. V was cut by 7 bases and J by 8 bases, with 14 bases left in between. This chain's CDR3 is CASKGDWIEAFF. The CDR3 nucleotides read TGTGCCAGCAAGGGGGACTGGATAGAAGCTTTCTTT.

The chain joins TRBV28 to TRBJ2-1; no reliable D call. The germline V and J ends were trimmed by 6 bases and 1 base, with 16 bases remaining between them. Germline V gene sequence: CDR1 MDHEN, CDR2 SYDVKM. The CDR3 is 16 amino acids. DNA for the CDR3: TGTGCCAGCAGACTACCCGGGCTGCAGTCCTACAATGAGCAGTTCTTC. Its protein product is CASRLPGLQSYNEQFF.

V usage is TRBV3-1 and J usage is TRBJ2-1; 8 bases match TRBD2. Trimming took 4 bases from V and 4 from J; bases not matched to a gene: 9. The V gene's germline CDR1 is LGHDT and CDR2 YNNKEL (reference sequence). This CDR3 has 16 amino acids. The CDR3 sequence is CASSPLDGRGYNEQFF. Here the CDR3 DNA reads TGTGCCAGCAGCCCACTCGACGGGAGGGGTTACAATGAGCAGTTCTTC.